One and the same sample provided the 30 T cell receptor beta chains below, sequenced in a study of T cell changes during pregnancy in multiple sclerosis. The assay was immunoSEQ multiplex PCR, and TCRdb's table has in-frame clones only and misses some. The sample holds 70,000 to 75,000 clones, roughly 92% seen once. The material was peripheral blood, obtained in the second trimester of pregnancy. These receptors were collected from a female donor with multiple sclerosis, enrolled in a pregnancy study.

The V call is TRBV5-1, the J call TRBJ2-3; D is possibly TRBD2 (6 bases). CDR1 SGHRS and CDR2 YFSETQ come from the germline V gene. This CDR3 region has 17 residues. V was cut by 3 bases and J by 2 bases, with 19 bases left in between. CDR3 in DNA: TGCGCCAGCAGCTATGGCTTAACTAGCCTTCCCACAGATACGCAGTATTTT. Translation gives CASSYGLTSLPTDTQYF.

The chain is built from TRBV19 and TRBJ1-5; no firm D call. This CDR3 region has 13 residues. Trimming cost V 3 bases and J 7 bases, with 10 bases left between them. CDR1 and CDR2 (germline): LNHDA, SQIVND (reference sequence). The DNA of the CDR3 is TGTGCCAGTAGTATTTTCGCCGGGCAGCCCCAGCATTTT. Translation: CASSIFAGQPQHF.

CDR3 loop: CASSTRTGLNQPQHF. CDR3 coding DNA: TGTGCCAGCAGCACGAGGACAGGGCTCAATCAGCCCCAGCATTTT. The chain has TRBV7-2 and TRBJ1-5; 8 bases line up with TRBD1. The CDR3 runs 15 residues. The germline V gene has CDR1 SGHTA and CDR2 FQGNSA. V gave up 5 bases and J gave up 3 bases; unmatched junction bases: 6.

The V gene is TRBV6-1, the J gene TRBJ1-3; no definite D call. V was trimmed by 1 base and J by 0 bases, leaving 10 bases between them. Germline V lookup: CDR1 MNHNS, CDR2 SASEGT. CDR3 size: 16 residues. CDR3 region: CASSEGAGYSGNTIYF. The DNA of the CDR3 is TGTGCCAGCAGTGAAGGGGCAGGATACTCTGGAAACACCATATATTTT.

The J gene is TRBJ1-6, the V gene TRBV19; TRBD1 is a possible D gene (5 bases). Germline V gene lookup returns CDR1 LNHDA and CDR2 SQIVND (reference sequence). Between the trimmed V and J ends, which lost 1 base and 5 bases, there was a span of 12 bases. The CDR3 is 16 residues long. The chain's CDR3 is CASSIGAGMNNSPLHF. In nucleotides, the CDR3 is TGTGCCAGTAGTATAGGCGCAGGGATGAATAATTCACCCCTCCACTTT. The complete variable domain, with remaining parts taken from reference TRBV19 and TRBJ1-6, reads DGGITQSPKYLFRKEGQNVTLSCEQNLNHDAMYWYRQDPGQGLRLIYYSQIVNDFQKGDIAEGYSVSREKKESFPLTVTSAQKNPTAFYLCASSIGAGMNNSPLHFGNGTRLTVT.

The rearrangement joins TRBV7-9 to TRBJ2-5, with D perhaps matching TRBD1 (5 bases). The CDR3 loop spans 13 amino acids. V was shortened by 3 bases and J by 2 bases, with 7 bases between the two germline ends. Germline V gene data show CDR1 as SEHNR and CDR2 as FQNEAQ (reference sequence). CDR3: CASSLTVQETQYF. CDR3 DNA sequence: TGTGCCAGCAGCTTGACAGTTCAAGAGACCCAGTACTTC.

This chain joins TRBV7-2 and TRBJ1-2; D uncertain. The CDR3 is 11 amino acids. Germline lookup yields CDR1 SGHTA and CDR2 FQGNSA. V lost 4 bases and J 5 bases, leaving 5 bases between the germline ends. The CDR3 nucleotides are TGTGCCAGCAGCTCGACTTATGGCTACACCTTC. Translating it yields CASSSTYGYTF.

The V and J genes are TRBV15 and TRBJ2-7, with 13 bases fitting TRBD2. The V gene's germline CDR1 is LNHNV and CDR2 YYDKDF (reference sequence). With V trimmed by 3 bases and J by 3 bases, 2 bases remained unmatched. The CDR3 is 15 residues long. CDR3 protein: CATSRGLAGNYEQYF. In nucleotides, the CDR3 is TGTGCCACCAGCAGGGGACTAGCGGGAAACTACGAGCAGTACTTC.

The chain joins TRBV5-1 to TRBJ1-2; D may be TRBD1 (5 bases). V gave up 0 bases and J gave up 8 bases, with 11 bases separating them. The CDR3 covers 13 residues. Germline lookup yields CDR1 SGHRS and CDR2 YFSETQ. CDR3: CASSLVQGRGYTF. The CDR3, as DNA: TGCGCCAGCAGCTTGGTTCAGGGTAGAGGCTACACCTTC.

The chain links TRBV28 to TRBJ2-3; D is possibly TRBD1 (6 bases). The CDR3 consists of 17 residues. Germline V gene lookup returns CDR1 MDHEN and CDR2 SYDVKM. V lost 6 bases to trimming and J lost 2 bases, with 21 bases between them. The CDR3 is CASSPTLQGLHTDTQYF. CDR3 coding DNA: TGTGCCAGCAGCCCAACCCTGCAGGGGCTCCACACAGATACGCAGTATTTT.

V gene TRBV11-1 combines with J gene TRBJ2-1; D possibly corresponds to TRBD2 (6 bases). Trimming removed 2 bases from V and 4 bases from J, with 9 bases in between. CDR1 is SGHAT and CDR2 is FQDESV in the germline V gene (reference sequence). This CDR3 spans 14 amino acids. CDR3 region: CASSLLGGYNEQFF. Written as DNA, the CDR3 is TGTGCCAGCAGCTTATTGGGGGGATACAATGAGCAGTTCTTC.

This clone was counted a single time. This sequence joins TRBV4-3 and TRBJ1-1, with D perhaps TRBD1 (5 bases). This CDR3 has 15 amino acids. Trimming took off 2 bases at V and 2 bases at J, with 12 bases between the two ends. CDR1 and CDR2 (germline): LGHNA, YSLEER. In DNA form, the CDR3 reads TGCGCCAGCAGCCAAACCACAGGATCTAACACTGAAGCTTTCTTT. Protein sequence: CASSQTTGSNTEAFF.

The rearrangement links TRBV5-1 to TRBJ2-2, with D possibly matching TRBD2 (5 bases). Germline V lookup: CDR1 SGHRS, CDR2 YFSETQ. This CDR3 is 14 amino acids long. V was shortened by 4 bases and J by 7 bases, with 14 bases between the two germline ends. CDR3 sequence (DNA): TGCGCCAGCAGCCCCAGGACTGGAGTCGGGGAGCTGTTTTTT. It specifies CASSPRTGVGELFF.

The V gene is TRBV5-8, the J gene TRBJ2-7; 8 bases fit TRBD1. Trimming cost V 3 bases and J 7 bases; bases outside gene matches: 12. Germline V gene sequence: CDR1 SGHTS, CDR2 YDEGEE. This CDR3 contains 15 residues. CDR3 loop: CASSSTGQGRGEQYF. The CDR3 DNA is TGTGCCAGCAGCTCGACCGGACAGGGTAGAGGGGAGCAGTACTTC. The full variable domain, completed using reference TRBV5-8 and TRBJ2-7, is EAGVTQSPTHLIKTRGQQATLRCSPISGHTSVYWYQQALGLGLQFLLWYDEGEERNRGNFPPRFSGRQFPNYSSELNVNALELEDSALYLCASSSTGQGRGEQYFGPGTRLTVT.

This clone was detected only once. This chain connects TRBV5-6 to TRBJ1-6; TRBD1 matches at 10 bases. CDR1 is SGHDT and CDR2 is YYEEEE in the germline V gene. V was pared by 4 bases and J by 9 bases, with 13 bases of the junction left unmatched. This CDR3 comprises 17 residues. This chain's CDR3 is CASSHGTGAKLSSPLHF. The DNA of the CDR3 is TGTGCCAGCAGCCACGGGACAGGGGCGAAACTTAGTTCACCCCTCCACTTT.

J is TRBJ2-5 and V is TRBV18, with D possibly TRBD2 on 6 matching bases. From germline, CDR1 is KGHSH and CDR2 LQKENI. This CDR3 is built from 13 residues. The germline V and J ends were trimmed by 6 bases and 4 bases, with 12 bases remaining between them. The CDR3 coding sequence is TGTGCCAGCTCGTCGACTAGAGTAGAGACCCAGTACTTC. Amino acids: CASSSTRVETQYF.

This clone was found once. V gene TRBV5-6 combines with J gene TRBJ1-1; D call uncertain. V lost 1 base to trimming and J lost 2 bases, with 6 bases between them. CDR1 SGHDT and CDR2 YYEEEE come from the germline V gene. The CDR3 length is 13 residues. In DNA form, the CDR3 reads TGTGCCAGCAGCTTGAGCCGAAACACTGAAGCTTTCTTT. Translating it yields CASSLSRNTEAFF.

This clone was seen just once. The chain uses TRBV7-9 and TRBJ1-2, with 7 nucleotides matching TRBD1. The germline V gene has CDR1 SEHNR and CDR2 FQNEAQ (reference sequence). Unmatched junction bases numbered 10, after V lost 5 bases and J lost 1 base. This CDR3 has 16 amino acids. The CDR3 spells CASSDPSDRFNYGYTF. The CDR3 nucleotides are TGTGCCAGCAGCGACCCCTCGGACAGGTTTAACTATGGCTACACCTTC.

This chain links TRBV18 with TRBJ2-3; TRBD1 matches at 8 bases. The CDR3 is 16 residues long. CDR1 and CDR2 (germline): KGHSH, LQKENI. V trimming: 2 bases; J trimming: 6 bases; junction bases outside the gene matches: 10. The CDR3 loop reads CASSPVSRGLGDTQYF. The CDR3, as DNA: TGTGCCAGCTCACCAGTGTCCAGGGGGCTGGGGGATACGCAGTATTTT.

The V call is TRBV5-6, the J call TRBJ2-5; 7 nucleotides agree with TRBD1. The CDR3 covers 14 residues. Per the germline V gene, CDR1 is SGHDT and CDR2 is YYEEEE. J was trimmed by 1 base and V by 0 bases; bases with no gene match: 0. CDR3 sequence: CASSLGQGQETQYF. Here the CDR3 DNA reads TGTGCCAGCAGCTTGGGACAGGGCCAAGAGACCCAGTACTTC. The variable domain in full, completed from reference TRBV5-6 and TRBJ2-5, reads DAGVTQSPTHLIKTRGQQVTLRCSPKSGHDTVSWYQQALGQGPQFIFQYYEEEERQRGNFPDRFSGHQFPNYSSELNVNALLLGDSALYLCASSLGQGQETQYFGPGTRLLVL.

In DNA form, the CDR3 reads TGTGCCAGCAACACAGGGTCGTTAAATTCACCCCTCCACTTT. It encodes CASNTGSLNSPLHF. The V gene is TRBV11-2, the J gene TRBJ1-6; D may be TRBD1 (6 bases). The V gene's germline CDR1 is SGHAT and CDR2 FQNNGV. This CDR3 has 14 amino acids. The V and J ends lost 7 bases and 7 bases respectively, with 14 bases between them. Combining the CDR3 with reference TRBV11-2 and TRBJ1-6 gives the whole variable domain EAGVAQSPRYKIIEKRQSVAFWCNPISGHATLYWYQQILGQGPKLLIQFQNNGVVDDSQLPKDRFSAERLKGVDSTLKIQPAKLEDSAVYLCASNTGSLNSPLHFGNGTRLTVT.

The CDR3 sequence: CASSYDRDNSPLHF. CDR3 in DNA: TGTGCCAGCAGTTACGACAGGGACAATTCACCCCTCCACTTT. The rearrangement joins TRBV6-6 to TRBJ1-6, with TRBD1 identical over 7 bases. The CDR3 is 14 amino acids. Germline V CDR1 and CDR2: MNHNY, SVGAGI (reference sequence). After removal of 2 bases from V and 7 bases from J, the junction contained 2 bases not matched to a gene.

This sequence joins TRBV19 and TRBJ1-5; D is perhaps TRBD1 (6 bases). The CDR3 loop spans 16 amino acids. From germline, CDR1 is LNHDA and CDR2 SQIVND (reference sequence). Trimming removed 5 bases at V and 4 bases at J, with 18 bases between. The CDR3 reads CASSLRDTGRNQPQHF. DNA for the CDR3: TGTGCCAGTAGTCTCCGGGACACCGGTCGTAATCAGCCCCAGCATTTT.

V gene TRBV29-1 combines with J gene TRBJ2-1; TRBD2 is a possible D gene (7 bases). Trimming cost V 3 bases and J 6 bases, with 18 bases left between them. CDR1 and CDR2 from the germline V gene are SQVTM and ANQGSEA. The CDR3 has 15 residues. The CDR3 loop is CSVEVGGGAGNEQFF. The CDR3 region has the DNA TGCAGCGTTGAGGTCGGTGGGGGGGCCGGCAATGAGCAGTTCTTC.

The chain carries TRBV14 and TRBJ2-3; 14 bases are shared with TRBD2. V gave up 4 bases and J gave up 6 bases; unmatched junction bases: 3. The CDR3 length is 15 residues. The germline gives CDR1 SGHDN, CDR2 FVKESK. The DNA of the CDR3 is TGTGCCAGCAGCCGGACTAGCGGGGGGATCGATACGCAGTATTTT. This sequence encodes CASSRTSGGIDTQYF.

CDR3 bases: TGTGCCAGCAGCAGACAGTTTATGAACACTGAAGCTTTCTTT. It is translated as CASSRQFMNTEAFF. V is TRBV5-5 and J is TRBJ1-1; D is possibly TRBD1 (5 bases). From germline, CDR1 is SGHKS and CDR2 YYEKEE (reference sequence). The CDR3 extends over 14 amino acids. The germline V and J ends were trimmed by 4 bases and 0 bases, with 10 bases remaining between them.

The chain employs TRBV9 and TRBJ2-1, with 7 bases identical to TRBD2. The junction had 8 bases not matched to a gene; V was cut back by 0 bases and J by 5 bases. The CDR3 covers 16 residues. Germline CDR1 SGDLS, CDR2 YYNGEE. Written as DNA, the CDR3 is TGTGCCAGCAGCGTAGAACCGGGAGGCCCTAACAATGAGCAGTTCTTC. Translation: CASSVEPGGPNNEQFF.

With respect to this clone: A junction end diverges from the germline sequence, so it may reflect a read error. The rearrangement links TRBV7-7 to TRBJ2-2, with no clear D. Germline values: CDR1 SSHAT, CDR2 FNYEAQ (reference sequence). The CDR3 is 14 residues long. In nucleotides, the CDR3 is TGTGCTAGCAGCTTTCAACAGAACACCGGGGAGCTGTTTTTT. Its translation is CASSFQQNTGELFF.

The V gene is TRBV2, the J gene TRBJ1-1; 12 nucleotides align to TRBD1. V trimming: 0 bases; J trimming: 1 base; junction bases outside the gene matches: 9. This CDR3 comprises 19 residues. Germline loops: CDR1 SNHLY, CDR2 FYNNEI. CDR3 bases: TGTGCCAGCAGTGAAGCCCGGGGGGGACAGGGGGCTCGGAACACTGAAGCTTTCTTT. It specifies CASSEARGGQGARNTEAFF.

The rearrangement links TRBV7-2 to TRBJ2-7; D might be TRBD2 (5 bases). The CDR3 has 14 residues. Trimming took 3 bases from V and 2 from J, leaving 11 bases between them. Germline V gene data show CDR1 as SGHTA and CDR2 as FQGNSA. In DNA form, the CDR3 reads TGTGCCAGCAGCTTGGGAGACGGAGCCTACGAGCAGTACTTC. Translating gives CASSLGDGAYEQYF.